Shown below are 19 T cell receptor beta chains from a single sample sequenced in a study of molecular identifiers for immune sequencing clone quantification. MiXCR was run by TCRdb on the PCR reads, yielding one entry per CDR3 protein. The sample shows roughly 100,000 distinct CDR3 sequences, 35% of them seen only once. Sequencing used naive CD8+ T cells from blood, with Jurkat cell RNA spiked in. The subset: FACS-sorted CD8+CD4-CCR7+CD45RA+ naive T cells. The receptors derive from a human donor in good health. Some libraries in this study had Jurkat cell RNA spiked in.

This chain uses TRBV7-6 with TRBJ2-5; D unclear. Germline-derived CDR1 and CDR2 are SGHVS and FNYEAQ. The CDR3 consists of 13 residues. V shed 3 bases and J shed 3 bases, with 8 bases lying between them. The CDR3 bases are TGTGCCAGCAGCTTCGGGCAGGAAGAGACCCAGTACTTC. It translates to CASSFGQEETQYF.

This chain joins TRBV7-8 and TRBJ2-2, with D hard to call. The CDR3 runs to 15 residues. V was pared by 5 bases and J by 6 bases, with 16 bases between. Germline loops: CDR1 SGHVS, CDR2 FQNEAQ. CDR3 protein: CASSIREAPPGELFF. The CDR3 DNA is TGTGCCAGCAGCATTCGTGAGGCACCACCCGGGGAGCTGTTTTTT.

This clonotype occurred a few times. The chain links TRBV27 to TRBJ1-5, with no clear D. This CDR3 is 15 amino acids long. Germline V gives CDR1 MNHEY, CDR2 SMNVEV (reference sequence). V was trimmed by 3 bases and J by 1 base, leaving 10 bases between them. In DNA form, the CDR3 reads TGTGCCAGCAGTTTTTTGCCCCCGAGCAATCAGCCCCAGCATTTT. This sequence encodes CASSFLPPSNQPQHF.

This clonotype was recorded once. At one of its ends the junction is not consistent with the germline gene, which may arise from a read error. In DNA, the CDR3 is TGTTCCAGCATGTCTGGGGCCAACGTCCTGACTTTC. Translated, it gives CSSMSGANVLTF. V and J are TRBV27 and TRBJ2-6; no reliable D call. Germline V gene sequence: CDR1 MNHEY, CDR2 SMNVEV (reference sequence). The CDR3 extends over 12 amino acids.

A note on this clonotype: The junction departs from germline at one end; a sequencing error may be responsible. The chain carries TRBV27 and TRBJ2-3; a possible D gene is TRBD2 (6 bases). Germline V gene sequence: CDR1 MNHEY, CDR2 SMNVEV (reference sequence). The length of the CDR3 is 15 residues. The DNA of the CDR3 is TGTGCCAGCAGCCTCCGTGTCGGGAGTACAGATACGCGGTATTTT. Translating it yields CASSLRVGSTDTRYF.

The V and J genes are TRBV12-3 or TRBV12-4 and TRBJ2-1, with D unclear. The CDR3 is made up of 13 amino acids. V shed 4 bases and J shed 10 bases, with 14 bases lying between them. The DNA of the CDR3 is TGTGCCAGCAGTTCTGTTTGGATAGGCGAGCAGTTCTTC. Translating it yields CASSSVWIGEQFF.

Remarks on this clonotype: A read error is likely, as this CDR3 ends without the conserved phenylalanine or tryptophan. The chain is built from TRBV9 and TRBJ1-3; possibly TRBD1 for D (5 bases). V gave up 0 bases and J gave up 2 bases, with 9 bases separating them. Germline CDR1 reads SGDLS; CDR2 reads YYNGEE. There are 15 residues in the CDR3. In DNA, the CDR3 is TGTGCCAGCAGCGTAGCTGGGGGAGCTGGAAACACCATATATATT. Protein sequence: CASSVAGGAGNTIYI.

This clonotype was seen only a few times. The J gene is TRBJ1-6, the V gene TRBV2; D remains ambiguous. Per the germline V gene, CDR1 is SNHLY and CDR2 is FYNNEI. The V end lost 1 base, the J end lost 7 bases, and 11 bases lay between the germline ends. The CDR3 length is 15 residues. The DNA of the CDR3 is TGTGCCAGCAGTGAAGTCGGGTCCGTGAATTCACCCCTCCACTTT. It yields the protein CASSEVGSVNSPLHF.

A few counts support this clonotype. V and J are TRBV11-3 and TRBJ2-7, with TRBD1 identical over 10 bases. The J segment lost 4 bases and the V segment lost 4 bases, leaving 4 bases of the junction unmatched. Per the germline V gene, CDR1 is SGHNT and CDR2 is YENEEA. This CDR3 has 14 amino acids. CDR3 in DNA: TGTGCCAGCAGCTCCGGGACAGGGGTTTACGAGCAGTACTTC. Translated: CASSSGTGVYEQYF.

This clonotype occurred a few times. At one end the junction does not follow the germline gene, possibly because of a read error. The chain uses TRBV6-5 and TRBJ1-4; D is unclear. From germline, CDR1 is MNHEY and CDR2 SVGAGI. This CDR3 comprises 16 residues. CDR3 region: CASSYGAATTSEKLFF. CDR3 bases: TGTGCCAGCAGTTATGGAGCAGCTACAACTAGTGAAAAACTGTTTTTT.

V is TRBV28 and J is TRBJ2-1; TRBD1 is a possible D gene (6 bases). The CDR3 is made up of 17 amino acids. Trimming left V 3 bases short and J 2 bases short, with 17 bases between. Germline V gene sequence: CDR1 MDHEN, CDR2 SYDVKM. CDR3 amino acids: CASSFALAGVTYNEQFF. The CDR3, as DNA: TGTGCCAGCAGTTTTGCTCTAGCAGGGGTAACCTACAATGAGCAGTTCTTC. The full variable domain, its missing parts supplied by reference TRBV28 and TRBJ2-1, is DVKVTQSSRYLVKRTGEKVFLECVQDMDHENMFWYRQDPGLGLRLIYFSYDVKMKEKGDIPEGYSVSREKKERFSLILESASTNQTSMYLCASSFALAGVTYNEQFFGPGTRLTVL.

As regards this clonotype: Since no conserved phenylalanine or tryptophan closes the CDR3, a read error is the likely cause. V is TRBV15 and J is TRBJ2-5; the match to TRBD2 covers 8 bases. Unmatched junction bases numbered 6, after V lost 2 bases and J lost 4 bases. CDR3 length: 15 amino acids. Looked up from germline, CDR1 is LNHNV and CDR2 is YYDKDF (reference sequence). The DNA for the CDR3 is TGTGCCACCAGCAGAACCCCTCTAGCGGGAGAGACCCAGTACCTC. Protein sequence: CATSRTPLAGETQYL.

Notes on this clonotype: The conserved closing phenylalanine or tryptophan is absent in this CDR3, likely reflecting a read error. The chain is built from TRBV4-2 and TRBJ1-1; 7 bases agree with TRBD1. This CDR3 comprises 15 residues. V lost 1 base and J lost 4; bases outside the gene matches: 6. The germline gives CDR1 LGHNA, CDR2 YNFKEQ. The DNA for the CDR3 is TGTGCCAGCAGCCAAGTCCCAGGGGGAGGCACTGAAGCTTTCTAT. Translated: CASSQVPGGGTEAFY.

V and J are TRBV5-6 and TRBJ1-3; D call uncertain. This CDR3 spans 12 amino acids. V dropped 0 bases and J dropped 8 bases, with 6 bases sitting between them. Germline values: CDR1 SGHDT, CDR2 YYEEEE. CDR3 sequence: CASSLERDTIYF. The CDR3 nucleotides are TGTGCCAGCAGCTTGGAGCGGGACACCATATATTTT.

The J gene is TRBJ2-7, the V gene TRBV2; D may be TRBD2 (6 bases). V was pared by 6 bases and J by 2 bases, with 14 bases between. Germline CDR1 reads SNHLY; CDR2 reads FYNNEI. The CDR3 contains 14 residues. CDR3 amino acids: CASSPPEGPYEQYF. The CDR3 DNA reads TGTGCCAGCAGCCCCCCGGAGGGCCCCTACGAGCAGTACTTC. Filled out from reference TRBV2 and TRBJ2-7, the complete variable domain reads EPEVTQTPSHQVTQMGQEVILRCVPISNHLYFYWYRQILGQKVEFLVSFYNNEISEKSEIFDDQFSVERPDGSNFTLKIRSTKLEDSAMYFCASSPPEGPYEQYFGPGTRLTVT.

This chain connects TRBV6-9 to TRBJ1-5; possibly TRBD1 for D (5 bases). Germline V lookup: CDR1 MNHGY, CDR2 SVAAGI. Trimming removed 10 bases at V and 1 base at J, with 17 bases between. This CDR3 is 15 amino acids long. The CDR3 nucleotides are TGTGCCAACAATAGGGGACGTGGGAGCAATCAGCCCCAGCATTTT. Translated: CANNRGRGSNQPQHF.

The genes are TRBV7-6 and TRBJ2-3, with 7 nucleotides matching TRBD2. V was pared by 6 bases and J by 1 base, with 13 bases of the junction left unmatched. In germline, CDR1 is SGHVS, CDR2 FNYEAQ. The CDR3 length is 17 residues. CDR3 sequence (DNA): TGTGCCAGCAGTATACCTCTTGCGGGAGTCGGCACAGATACGCAGTATTTT. Amino acids: CASSIPLAGVGTDTQYF.

The chain carries TRBV6-5 and TRBJ1-5, with D tentatively TRBD1 (5 bases). This CDR3 is 15 amino acids long. From germline, CDR1 is MNHEY and CDR2 SVGAGI. Trimming removed 6 bases from V and 1 base from J, with 13 bases in between. The CDR3, as DNA: TGTGCCAGCAGGCGGAGGGGAGGGAGCAATCAGCCCCAGCATTTT. Protein: CASRRRGGSNQPQHF.

This rearrangement joins TRBV9 to TRBJ1-1; D perhaps matches TRBD1 (6 bases). The CDR3 consists of 13 residues. From germline, CDR1 is SGDLS and CDR2 YYNGEE. V shed 7 bases and J shed 4 bases, with 14 bases lying between them. Here the CDR3 reads CASGSGGATEAFF. CDR3 in DNA: TGTGCCAGCGGATCGGGGGGGGCCACTGAAGCTTTCTTT.